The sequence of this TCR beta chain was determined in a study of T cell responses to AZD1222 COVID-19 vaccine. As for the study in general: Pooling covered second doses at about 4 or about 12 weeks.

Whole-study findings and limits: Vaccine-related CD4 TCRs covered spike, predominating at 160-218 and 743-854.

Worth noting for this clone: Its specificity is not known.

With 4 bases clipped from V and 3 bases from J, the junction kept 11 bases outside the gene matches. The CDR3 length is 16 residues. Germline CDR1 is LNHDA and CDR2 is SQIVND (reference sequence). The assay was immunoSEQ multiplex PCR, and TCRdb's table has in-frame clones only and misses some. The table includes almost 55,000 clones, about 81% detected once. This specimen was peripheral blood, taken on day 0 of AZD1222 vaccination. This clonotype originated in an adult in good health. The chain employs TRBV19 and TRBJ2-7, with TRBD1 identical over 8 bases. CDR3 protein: CASSTRRTGRVYEQYF. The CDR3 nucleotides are TGTGCCAGTAGTACCCGCCGGACAGGGCGGGTCTACGAGCAGTACTTC. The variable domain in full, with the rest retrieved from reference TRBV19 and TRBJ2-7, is DGGITQSPKYLFRKEGQNVTLSCEQNLNHDAMYWYRQDPGQGLRLIYYSQIVNDFQKGDIAEGYSVSREKKESFPLTVTSAQKNPTAFYLCASSTRRTGRVYEQYFGPGTRLTVT.